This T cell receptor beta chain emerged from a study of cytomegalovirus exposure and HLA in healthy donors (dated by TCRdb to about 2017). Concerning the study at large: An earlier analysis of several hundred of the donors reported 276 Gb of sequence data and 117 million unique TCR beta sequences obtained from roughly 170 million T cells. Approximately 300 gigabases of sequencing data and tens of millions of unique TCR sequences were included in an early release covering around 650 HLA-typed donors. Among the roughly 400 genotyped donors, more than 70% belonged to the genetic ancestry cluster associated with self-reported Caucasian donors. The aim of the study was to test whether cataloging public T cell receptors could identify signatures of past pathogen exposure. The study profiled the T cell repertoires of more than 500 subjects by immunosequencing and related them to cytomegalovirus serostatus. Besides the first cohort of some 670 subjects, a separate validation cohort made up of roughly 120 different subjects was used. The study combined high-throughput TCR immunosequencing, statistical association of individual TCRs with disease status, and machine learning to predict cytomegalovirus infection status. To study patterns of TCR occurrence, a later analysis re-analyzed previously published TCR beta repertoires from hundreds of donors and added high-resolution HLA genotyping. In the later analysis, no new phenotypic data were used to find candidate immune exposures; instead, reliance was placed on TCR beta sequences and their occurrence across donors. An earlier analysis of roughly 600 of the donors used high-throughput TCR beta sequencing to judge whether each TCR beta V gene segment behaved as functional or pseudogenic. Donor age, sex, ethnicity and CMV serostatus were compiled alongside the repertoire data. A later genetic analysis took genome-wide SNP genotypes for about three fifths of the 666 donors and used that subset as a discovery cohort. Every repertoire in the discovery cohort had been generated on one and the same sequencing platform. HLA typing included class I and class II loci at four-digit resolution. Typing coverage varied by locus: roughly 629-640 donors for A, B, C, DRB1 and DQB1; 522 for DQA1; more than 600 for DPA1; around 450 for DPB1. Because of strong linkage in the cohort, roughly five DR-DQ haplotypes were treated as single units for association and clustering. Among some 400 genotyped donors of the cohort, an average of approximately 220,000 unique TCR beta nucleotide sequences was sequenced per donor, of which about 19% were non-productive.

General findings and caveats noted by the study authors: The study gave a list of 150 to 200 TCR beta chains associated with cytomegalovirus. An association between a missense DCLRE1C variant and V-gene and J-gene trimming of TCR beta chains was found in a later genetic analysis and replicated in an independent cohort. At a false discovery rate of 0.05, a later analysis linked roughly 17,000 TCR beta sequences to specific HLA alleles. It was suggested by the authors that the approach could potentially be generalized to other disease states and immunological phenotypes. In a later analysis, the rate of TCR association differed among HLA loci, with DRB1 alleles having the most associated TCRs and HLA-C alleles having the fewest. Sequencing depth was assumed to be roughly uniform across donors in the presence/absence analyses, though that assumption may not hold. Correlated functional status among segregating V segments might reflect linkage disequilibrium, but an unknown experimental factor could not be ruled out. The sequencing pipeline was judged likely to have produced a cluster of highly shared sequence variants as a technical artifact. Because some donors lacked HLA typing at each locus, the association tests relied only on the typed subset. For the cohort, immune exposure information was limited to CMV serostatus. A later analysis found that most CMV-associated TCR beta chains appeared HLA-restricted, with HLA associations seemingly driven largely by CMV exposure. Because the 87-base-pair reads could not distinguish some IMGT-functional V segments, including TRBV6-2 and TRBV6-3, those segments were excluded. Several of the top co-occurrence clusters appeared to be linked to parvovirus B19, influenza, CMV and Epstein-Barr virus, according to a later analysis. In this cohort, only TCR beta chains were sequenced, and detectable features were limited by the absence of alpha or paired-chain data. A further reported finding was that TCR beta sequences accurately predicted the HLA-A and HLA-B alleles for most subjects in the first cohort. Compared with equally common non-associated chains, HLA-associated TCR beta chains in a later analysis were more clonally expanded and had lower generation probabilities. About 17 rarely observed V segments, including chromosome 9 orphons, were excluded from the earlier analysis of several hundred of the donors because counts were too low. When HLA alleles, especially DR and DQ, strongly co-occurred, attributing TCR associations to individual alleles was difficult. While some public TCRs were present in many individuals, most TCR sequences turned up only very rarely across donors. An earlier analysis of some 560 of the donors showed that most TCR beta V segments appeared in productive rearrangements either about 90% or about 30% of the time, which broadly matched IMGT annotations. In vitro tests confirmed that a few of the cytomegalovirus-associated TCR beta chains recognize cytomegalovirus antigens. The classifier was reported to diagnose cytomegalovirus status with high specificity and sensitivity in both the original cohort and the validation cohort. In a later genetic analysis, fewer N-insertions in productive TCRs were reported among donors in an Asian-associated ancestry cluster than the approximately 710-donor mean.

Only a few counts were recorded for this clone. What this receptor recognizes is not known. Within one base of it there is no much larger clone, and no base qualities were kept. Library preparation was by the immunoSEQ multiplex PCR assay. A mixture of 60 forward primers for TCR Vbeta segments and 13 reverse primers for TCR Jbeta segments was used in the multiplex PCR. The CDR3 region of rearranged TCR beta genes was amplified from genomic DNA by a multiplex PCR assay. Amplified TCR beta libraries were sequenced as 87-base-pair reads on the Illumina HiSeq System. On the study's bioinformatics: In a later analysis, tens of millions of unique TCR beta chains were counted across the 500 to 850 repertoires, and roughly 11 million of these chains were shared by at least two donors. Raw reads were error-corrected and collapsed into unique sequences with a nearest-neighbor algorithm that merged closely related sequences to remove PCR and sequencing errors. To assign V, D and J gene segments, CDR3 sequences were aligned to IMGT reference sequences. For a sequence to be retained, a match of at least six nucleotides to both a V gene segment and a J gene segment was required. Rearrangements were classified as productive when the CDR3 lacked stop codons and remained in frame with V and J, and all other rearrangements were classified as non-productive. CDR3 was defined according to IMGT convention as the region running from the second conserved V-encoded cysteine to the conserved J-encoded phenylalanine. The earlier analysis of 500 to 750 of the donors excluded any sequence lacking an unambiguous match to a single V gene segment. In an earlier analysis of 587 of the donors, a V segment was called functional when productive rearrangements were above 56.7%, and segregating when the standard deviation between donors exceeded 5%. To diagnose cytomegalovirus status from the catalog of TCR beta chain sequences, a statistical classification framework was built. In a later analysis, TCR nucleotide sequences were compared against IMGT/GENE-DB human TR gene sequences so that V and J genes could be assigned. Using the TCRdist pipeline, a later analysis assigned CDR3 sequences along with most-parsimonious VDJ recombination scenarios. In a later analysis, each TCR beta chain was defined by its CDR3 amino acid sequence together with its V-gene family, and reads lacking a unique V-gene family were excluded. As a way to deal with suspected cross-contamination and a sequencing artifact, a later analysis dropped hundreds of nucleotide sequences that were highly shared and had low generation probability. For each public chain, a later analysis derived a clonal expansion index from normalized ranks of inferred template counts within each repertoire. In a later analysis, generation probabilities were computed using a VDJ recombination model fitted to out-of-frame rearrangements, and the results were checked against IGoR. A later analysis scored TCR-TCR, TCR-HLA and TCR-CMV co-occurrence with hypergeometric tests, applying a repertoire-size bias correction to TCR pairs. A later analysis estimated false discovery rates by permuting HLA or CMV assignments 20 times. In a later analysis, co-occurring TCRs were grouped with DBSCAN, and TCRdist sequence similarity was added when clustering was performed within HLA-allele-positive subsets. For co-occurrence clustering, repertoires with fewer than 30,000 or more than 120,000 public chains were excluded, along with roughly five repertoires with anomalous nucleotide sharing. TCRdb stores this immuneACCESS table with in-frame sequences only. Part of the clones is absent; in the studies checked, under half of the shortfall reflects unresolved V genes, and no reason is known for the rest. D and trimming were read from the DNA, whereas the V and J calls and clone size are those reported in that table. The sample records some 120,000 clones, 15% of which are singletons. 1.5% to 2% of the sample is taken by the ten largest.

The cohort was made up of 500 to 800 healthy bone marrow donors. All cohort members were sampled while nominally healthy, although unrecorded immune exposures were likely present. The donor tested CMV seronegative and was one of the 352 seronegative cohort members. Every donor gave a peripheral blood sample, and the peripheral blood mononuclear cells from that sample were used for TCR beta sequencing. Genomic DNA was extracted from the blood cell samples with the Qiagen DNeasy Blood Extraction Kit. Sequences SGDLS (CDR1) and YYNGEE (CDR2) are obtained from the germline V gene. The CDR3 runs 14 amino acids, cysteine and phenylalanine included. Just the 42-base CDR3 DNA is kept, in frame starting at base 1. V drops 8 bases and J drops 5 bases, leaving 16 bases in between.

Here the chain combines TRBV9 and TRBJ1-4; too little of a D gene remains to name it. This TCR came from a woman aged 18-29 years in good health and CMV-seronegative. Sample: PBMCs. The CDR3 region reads CASGPGRLNEKLFF. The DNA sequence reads TGTGCCAGTGGGCCAGGAAGGCTGAATGAAAAACTGTTTTTT.